Following are 5 T cell receptor beta chains from one sample sequenced in a study of CD8+CD57+ T cells in acquired aplastic anemia. Genomic DNA templated the TCR beta VDJ and CDR3 profiling. TCRdb re-called the reads with MiXCR, one entry per CDR3 protein. The repertoire holds about 150,000 distinct CDR3 sequences, about 50% seen once, with over 9.5% in the top ten. The authors sequenced patients whose flow cytometry had shown CD8+CD57+ cell expansion. Sequencing was carried out using sorted CD4+, CD8+, or CD8+CD57+ T cells (not recorded which) from PBMCs. The receptors come from a human donor with aplastic anemia.

This sequence joins TRBV2 and TRBJ2-2; 8 nucleotides agree with TRBD1. Looked up from germline, CDR1 is SNHLY and CDR2 is FYNNEI. This CDR3 spans 14 amino acids. With 7 bases clipped from V and 2 bases from J, the junction kept 3 bases outside the gene matches. CDR3 bases: TGTGCCAGCACGGACAGGGCAAACACCGGGGAGCTGTTTTTT. Its protein is CASTDRANTGELFF.

This clonotype was counted only a few times. A read error is possible here, since a much larger clone lies one base away. This sequence joins TRBV12-3 or TRBV12-4 and TRBJ2-7; a weak D match, TRBD2 (6 bases). This CDR3 contains 11 residues. V lost 4 bases to trimming and J lost 6 bases, with 7 bases between them. This CDR3 reads CASSWGVEQYF. The CDR3 DNA follows: TGTGCCAGCAGTTGGGGGGTCGAGCAGTACTTC.

This clonotype was picked up many times. The chain couples TRBV7-9 to TRBJ2-3, with D possibly TRBD1 on 5 matching bases. In germline, CDR1 is SEHNR, CDR2 FQNEAQ (reference sequence). The CDR3 contains 15 residues. V was cut by 5 bases and J by 3 bases, with 15 bases left in between. CDR3 nucleotide sequence: TGTGCCAGCAGCGTGGGCAGGGTTGGGACAGATACGCAGTATTTT. Amino acid sequence: CASSVGRVGTDTQYF.

This clonotype was counted a few times. The rearrangement links TRBV12-3 or TRBV12-4 to TRBJ1-6, with 9 positions matching TRBD1. This CDR3 spans 14 amino acids. V was clipped by 3 bases and J by 6 bases; unmatched bases: 0. CDR3 sequence reads: CASSLGQGNSPLHF. The CDR3 DNA reads as TGTGCCAGCAGTTTGGGACAGGGTAATTCACCCCTCCACTTT.

This clonotype was seen many times. The junction and the germline gene differ at one end; a read error may be behind it. This chain uses TRBV5-6 with TRBJ1-5; 8 positions match TRBD1. The CDR3 contains 14 residues. Germline assignment: CDR1 SGHDT and CDR2 YYEEEE. CDR3: CASSLGQGGQPQHF. As DNA, the CDR3 is TGCGCCAGCAGCTTAGGACAGGGAGGTCAGCCCCAGCATTTT.